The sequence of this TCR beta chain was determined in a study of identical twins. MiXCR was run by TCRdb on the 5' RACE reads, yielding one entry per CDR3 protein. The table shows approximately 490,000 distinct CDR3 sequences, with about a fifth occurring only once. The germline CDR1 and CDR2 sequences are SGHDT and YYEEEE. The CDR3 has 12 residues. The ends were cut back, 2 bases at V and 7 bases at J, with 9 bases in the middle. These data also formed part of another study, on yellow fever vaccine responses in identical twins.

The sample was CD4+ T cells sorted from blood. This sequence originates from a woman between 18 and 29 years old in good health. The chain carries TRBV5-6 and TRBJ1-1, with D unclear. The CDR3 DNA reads TGTGCCAGCAGCTTCGACGAAGGTGAAGCTTTCTTT. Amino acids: CASSFDEGEAFF.